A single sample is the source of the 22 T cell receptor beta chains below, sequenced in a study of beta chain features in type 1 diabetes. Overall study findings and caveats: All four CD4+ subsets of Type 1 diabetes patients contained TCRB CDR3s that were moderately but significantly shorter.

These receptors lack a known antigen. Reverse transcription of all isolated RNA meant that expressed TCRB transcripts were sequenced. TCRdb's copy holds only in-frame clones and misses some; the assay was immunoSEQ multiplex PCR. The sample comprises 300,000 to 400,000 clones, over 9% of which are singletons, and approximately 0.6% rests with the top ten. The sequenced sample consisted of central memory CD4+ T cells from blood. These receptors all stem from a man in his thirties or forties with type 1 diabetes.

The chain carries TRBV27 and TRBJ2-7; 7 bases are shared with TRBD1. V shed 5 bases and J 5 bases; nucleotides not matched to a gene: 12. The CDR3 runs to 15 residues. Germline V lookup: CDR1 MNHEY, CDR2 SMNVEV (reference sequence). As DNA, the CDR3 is TGTGCCAGCAGTCTCACGACAGGGCGGCTAGACGAGCAGTACTTC. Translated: CASSLTTGRLDEQYF.

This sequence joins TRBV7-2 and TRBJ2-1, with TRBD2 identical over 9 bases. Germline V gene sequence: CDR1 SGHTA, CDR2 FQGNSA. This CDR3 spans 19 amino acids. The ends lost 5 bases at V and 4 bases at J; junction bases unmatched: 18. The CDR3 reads CASSPIPMTSGHLYNEQFF. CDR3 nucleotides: TGTGCCAGCAGCCCTATCCCTATGACTAGCGGCCACCTATACAATGAGCAGTTCTTC.

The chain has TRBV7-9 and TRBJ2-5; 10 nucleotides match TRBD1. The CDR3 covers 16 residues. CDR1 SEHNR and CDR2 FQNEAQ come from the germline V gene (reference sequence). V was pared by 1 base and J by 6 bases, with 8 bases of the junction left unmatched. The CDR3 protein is CASSLEGTGALKTQYF. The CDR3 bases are TGTGCCAGCAGCTTAGAGGGGACAGGGGCCTTAAAGACCCAGTACTTC.

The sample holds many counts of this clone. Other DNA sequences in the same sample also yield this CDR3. CDR3 bases: TGCGCCAGCAGCTTGGGGCAGGGCCAAGAGACCCAGTACTTC. Amino acid sequence: CASSLGQGQETQYF. The chain has TRBV5-1 and TRBJ2-5; TRBD1 is a possible D gene (5 bases). Germline V gives CDR1 SGHRS, CDR2 YFSETQ. Trimming shortened V by 0 bases and J by 1 base, and 7 bases separated the two germline ends. This CDR3 has 14 amino acids.

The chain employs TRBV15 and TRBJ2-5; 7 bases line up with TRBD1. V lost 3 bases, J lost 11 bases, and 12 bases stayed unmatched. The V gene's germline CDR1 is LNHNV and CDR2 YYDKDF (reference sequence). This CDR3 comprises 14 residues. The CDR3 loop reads CATSSGTDAWEQYF. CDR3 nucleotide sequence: TGTGCCACCAGCAGCGGGACAGACGCTTGGGAGCAGTACTTC.

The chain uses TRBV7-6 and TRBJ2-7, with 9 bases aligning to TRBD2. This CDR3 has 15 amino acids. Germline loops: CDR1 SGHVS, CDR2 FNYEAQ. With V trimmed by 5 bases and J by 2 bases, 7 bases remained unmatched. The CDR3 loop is CASSLGASGAYEQYF. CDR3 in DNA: TGTGCCAGCAGCCTAGGGGCTAGCGGGGCCTACGAGCAGTACTTC.

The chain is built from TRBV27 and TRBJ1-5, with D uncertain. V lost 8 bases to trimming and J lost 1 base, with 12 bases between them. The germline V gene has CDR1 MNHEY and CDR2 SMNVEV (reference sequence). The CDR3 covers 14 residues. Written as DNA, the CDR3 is TGTGCCAGCGCTTCCTCGAGAAGCAATCAGCCCCAGCATTTT. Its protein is CASASSRSNQPQHF.

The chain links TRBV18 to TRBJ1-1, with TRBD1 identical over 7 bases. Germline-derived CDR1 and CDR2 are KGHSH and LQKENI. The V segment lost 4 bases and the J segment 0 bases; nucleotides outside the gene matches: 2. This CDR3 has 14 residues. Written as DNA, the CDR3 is TGTGCCAGCTCACTCAGGGGGGTGAACACTGAAGCTTTCTTT. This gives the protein CASSLRGVNTEAFF.

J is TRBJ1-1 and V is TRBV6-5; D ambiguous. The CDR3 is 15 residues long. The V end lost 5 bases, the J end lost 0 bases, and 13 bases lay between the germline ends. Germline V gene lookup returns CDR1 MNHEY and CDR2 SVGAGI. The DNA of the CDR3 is TGTGCCAGCAGTAAACGTCCTGGCATGAACACTGAAGCTTTCTTT. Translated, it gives CASSKRPGMNTEAFF.

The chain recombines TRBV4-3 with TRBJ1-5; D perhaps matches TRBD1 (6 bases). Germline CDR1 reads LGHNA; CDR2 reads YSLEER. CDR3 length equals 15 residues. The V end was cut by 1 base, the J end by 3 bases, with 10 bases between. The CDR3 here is CASSQGGQANQPQHF. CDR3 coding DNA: TGCGCCAGCAGCCAAGGGGGACAAGCCAATCAGCCCCAGCATTTT.

The chain's CDR3 is CASSLWGGPPYEQYF. The CDR3 region has the DNA TGTGCCAGCAGTTTATGGGGGGGGCCTCCCTACGAGCAGTACTTC. The rearrangement links TRBV28 to TRBJ2-7; possible D gene TRBD2, 7 bases. The CDR3 is 15 residues long. V was cut by 0 bases and J by 2 bases, with 11 bases left in between. Germline V gives CDR1 MDHEN, CDR2 SYDVKM.

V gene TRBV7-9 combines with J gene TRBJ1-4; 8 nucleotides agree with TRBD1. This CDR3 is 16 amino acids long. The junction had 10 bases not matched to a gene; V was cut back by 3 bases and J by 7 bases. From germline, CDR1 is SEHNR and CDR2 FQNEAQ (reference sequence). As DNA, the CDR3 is TGTGCCAGCAGCTTGCGACAGGGGTTCGGAGTTGAAAAACTGTTTTTT. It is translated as CASSLRQGFGVEKLFF.

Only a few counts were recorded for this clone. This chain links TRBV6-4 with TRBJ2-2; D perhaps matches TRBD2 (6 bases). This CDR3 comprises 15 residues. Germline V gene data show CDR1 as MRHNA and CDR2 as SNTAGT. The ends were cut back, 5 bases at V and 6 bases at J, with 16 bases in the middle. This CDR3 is CASSPEFSGAGELFF. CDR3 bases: TGTGCCAGCAGTCCCGAGTTTAGCGGAGCCGGGGAGCTGTTTTTT.

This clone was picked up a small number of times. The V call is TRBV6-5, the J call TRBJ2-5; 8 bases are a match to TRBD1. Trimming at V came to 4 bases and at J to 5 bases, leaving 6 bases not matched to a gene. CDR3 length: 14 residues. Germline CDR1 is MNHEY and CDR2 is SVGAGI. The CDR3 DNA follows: TGTGCCAGCAGTTTTCCGGGACAGGCGGAGACCCAGTACTTC. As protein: CASSFPGQAETQYF.

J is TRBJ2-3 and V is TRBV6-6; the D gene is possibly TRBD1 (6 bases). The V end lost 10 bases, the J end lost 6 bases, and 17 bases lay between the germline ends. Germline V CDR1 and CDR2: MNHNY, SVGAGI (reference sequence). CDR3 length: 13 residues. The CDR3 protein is CAIRSQGTDTQYF. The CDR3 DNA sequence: TGTGCCATCAGATCACAGGGAACGGATACGCAGTATTTT.

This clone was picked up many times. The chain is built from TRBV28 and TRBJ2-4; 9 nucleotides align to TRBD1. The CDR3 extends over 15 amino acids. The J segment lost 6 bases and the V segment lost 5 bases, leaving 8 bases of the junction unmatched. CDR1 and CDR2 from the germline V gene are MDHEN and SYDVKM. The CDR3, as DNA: TGTGCCAGCAGTCATTCCGGGACAGGGACAAACATTCAGTACTTC. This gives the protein CASSHSGTGTNIQYF. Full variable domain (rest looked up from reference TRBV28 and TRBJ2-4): DVKVTQSSRYLVKRTGEKVFLECVQDMDHENMFWYRQDPGLGLRLIYFSYDVKMKEKGDIPEGYSVSREKKERFSLILESASTNQTSMYLCASSHSGTGTNIQYFGAGTRLSVL.

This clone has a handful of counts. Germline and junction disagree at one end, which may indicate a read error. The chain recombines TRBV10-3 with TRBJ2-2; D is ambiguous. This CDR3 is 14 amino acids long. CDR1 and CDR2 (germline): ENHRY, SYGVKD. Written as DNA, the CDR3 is TGTGCCAGCAGTGACAAGGCGGACACCGGGGAGCTGTTTTTT. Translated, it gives CASSDKADTGELFF.

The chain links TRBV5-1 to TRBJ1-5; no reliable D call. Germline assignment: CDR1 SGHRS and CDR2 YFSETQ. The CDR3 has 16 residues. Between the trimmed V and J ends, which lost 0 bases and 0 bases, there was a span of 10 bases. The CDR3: CASSLAPTGSNQPQHF. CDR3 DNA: TGCGCCAGCAGCTTGGCCCCCACGGGTAGCAATCAGCCCCAGCATTTT. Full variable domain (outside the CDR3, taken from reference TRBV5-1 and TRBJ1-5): KAGVTQTPRYLIKTRGQQVTLSCSPISGHRSVSWYQQTPGQGLQFLFEYFSETQRNKGNFPGRFSGRQFSNSRSEMNVSTLELGDSALYLCASSLAPTGSNQPQHFGDGTRLSIL.

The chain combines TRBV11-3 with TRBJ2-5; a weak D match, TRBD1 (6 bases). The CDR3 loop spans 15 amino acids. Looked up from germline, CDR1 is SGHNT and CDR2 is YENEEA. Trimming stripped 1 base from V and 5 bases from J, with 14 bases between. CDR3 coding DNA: TGTGCCAGCAGCTTAGGTCCCGACAGGACGGAGACCCAGTACTTC. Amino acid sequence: CASSLGPDRTETQYF.

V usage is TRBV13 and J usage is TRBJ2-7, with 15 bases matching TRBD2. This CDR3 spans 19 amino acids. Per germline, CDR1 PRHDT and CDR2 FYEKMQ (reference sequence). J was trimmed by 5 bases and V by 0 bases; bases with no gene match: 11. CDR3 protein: CASSLGLGLAGGSPNEQYF. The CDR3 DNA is TGTGCCAGCAGCTTAGGCCTCGGACTAGCGGGAGGGTCCCCTAACGAGCAGTACTTC.

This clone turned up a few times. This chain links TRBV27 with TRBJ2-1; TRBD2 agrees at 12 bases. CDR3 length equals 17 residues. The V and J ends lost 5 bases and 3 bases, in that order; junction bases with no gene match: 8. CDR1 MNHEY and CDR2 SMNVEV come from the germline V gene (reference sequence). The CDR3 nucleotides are TGTGCCAGCAGTAAGACTAGCGGGAGAAATTTCTACAATGAGCAGTTCTTC. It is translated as CASSKTSGRNFYNEQFF.

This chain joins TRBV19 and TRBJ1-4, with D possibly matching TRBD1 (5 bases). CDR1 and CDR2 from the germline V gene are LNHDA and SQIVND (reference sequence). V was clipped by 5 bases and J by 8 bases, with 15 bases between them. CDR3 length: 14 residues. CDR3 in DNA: TGTGCCAGTAGTCAGGGAAACCTAGGGGAAAAACTGTTTTTT. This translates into CASSQGNLGEKLFF.